One and the same sample provided the 2 T cell receptor beta chains below, sequenced in a study of CD8+CD57+ T cells in acquired aplastic anemia. CD8+CD57+ cell expansion, shown by flow cytometry, had occurred in the patients selected for sequencing. TCR beta VDJ and CDR3 profiles were obtained from a genomic DNA template. TCRdb itself ran the reads through MiXCR, one entry per CDR3 protein. Of approximately 180,000 distinct CDR3 sequences listed, 63% are singletons. The sequenced sample consisted of sorted CD4+, CD8+, or CD8+CD57+ T cells (not recorded which) from PBMCs. These TCRs come from a human donor with aplastic anemia.

As regards this clonotype: The CDR3 ends on some other residue instead of the conserved phenylalanine or tryptophan, so this is likely a read error. The chain employs TRBV9 and TRBJ1-1, with no clear D. The CDR3 extends over 12 amino acids. Germline CDR1 SGDLS, CDR2 YYNGEE. V lost 4 bases to trimming and J lost 10 bases, with 14 bases between them. The CDR3 here is CASSQGARAAFS. DNA of the CDR3: TGTGCCAGCAGCCAAGGAGCGAGGGCAGCTTTCTCT.

This chain links TRBV7-9 with TRBJ2-5, with D uncertain. The V gene lost 4 bases and the J gene lost 11 bases, with 17 bases spanning the gap. Per the germline V gene, CDR1 is SEHNR and CDR2 is FQNEAQ (reference sequence). The CDR3 covers 13 residues. This CDR3 is CASSSTVSGRQYF. DNA of the CDR3: TGTGCCAGCAGCTCAACCGTTTCGGGTCGGCAGTACTTC.